Listed here are 9 T cell receptor beta chains from one sample, sequenced in a study of T cells after yellow fever vaccination. TCRdb re-derived calls from the 5' RACE reads in MiXCR, one entry per CDR3 protein. The sample shows 20,000 to 30,000 distinct CDR3 sequences, 5.5% of them seen only once. This specimen consisted of PBMCs, either bulk or a sorted T-cell subset (CD4+, CD8+, memory, or dextramer-sorted; not recorded which), obtained 15 days after the yellow fever booster vaccination. The receptors shown here come from a man aged 25-40 years who received the YFV17D yellow fever vaccine.

As for this clonotype: A much larger clone differs from this one at a single base, so this may be a read error. The CDR3 is CASSPTGGFTEAFF. Written as DNA, the CDR3 is TGTGCCAGCAGCCCCACCGGGGGTTTCACTGAAGCTTTCTTT. The genes are TRBV7-2 and TRBJ1-1, with a tentative D call TRBD1 (5 bases). Trimming removed 5 bases from V and 4 bases from J, with 14 bases in between. This CDR3 has 14 residues. Per the germline V gene, CDR1 is SGHTA and CDR2 is FQGNSA.

The table lists this clonotype with many counts. The chain's CDR3 is CASRRGTFYGYTF. CDR3 nucleotide sequence: TGTGCCAGTAGACGAGGGACATTCTATGGCTACACCTTC. The chain employs TRBV19 and TRBJ1-2; weak D call: TRBD1 (6 bases). Between the trimmed V and J ends, which lost 6 bases and 4 bases, there was a span of 12 bases. CDR1 and CDR2 (germline): LNHDA, SQIVND (reference sequence). The CDR3 length is 13 residues.

This clonotype appeared many times. This chain uses TRBV12-3 or TRBV12-4 with TRBJ1-2; the D is unclear. Trimming took 6 bases from V and 4 from J, leaving 9 bases between them. The CDR3 runs 12 residues. CDR3 nucleotide sequence: TGTGCCAGCAGCCTTTCCGTCTATGGCTACACCTTC. The encoded protein is CASSLSVYGYTF.

The V call is TRBV5-4, the J call TRBJ2-5; the D gene could be TRBD1 or TRBD2 (6 bases each). The V end lost 7 bases, the J end lost 4 bases, and 26 bases lay between the germline ends. Germline assignment: CDR1 SGHNT and CDR2 YYREEE (reference sequence). This CDR3 comprises 17 residues. DNA of the CDR3: TGTGCCAGCTCCGATAGGGGGGACTCGGACCCTCGAGAGACCCAGTACTTC. Translated, it gives CASSDRGDSDPRETQYF.

The sample holds many counts of this clonotype. The V and J genes are TRBV4-3 and TRBJ1-6; D unresolved. The length of the CDR3 is 16 residues. V lost 4 bases, J lost 9 bases, and 19 bases lay in between. The V gene's germline CDR1 is LGHNA and CDR2 YSLEER. CDR3 region: CASSRYMEGGGSPLHF. CDR3 nucleotide sequence: TGCGCCAGCAGCCGCTACATGGAGGGTGGAGGTTCACCCCTCCACTTT.

This clonotype was counted ten times or more. V usage is TRBV7-2 and J usage is TRBJ1-1; tentatively, D is TRBD1 (5 bases). The V gene lost 6 bases and the J gene lost 4 bases, with 18 bases spanning the gap. The CDR3 totals 15 residues. Germline loops: CDR1 SGHTA, CDR2 FQGNSA. The CDR3 loop is CASSLTKGKFTEAFF. The CDR3 nucleotides are TGTGCCAGCAGTTTGACCAAGGGGAAGTTCACTGAAGCTTTCTTT.

This clonotype is categorized as medium-sized. This chain links TRBV20-1 with TRBJ1-1; the D gene is possibly TRBD1 (6 bases). V gave up 0 bases and J gave up 4 bases, with 12 bases separating them. The V gene's germline CDR1 is DFQATT and CDR2 SNEGSKA (reference sequence). The CDR3 runs to 14 residues. CDR3 sequence: CSARDATTGTEAFF. DNA of the CDR3: TGCAGTGCTAGAGATGCCACGACAGGCACTGAAGCTTTCTTT.

This clonotype was recorded many times. This rearrangement joins TRBV20-1 to TRBJ1-3; D call uncertain. Germline V gene lookup returns CDR1 DFQATT and CDR2 SNEGSKA (reference sequence). The CDR3 is 13 residues long. The V and J ends lost 5 bases and 2 bases respectively, with 10 bases between them. The CDR3 DNA is TGCAGTGCTCTCTATGGGGCTGGAAACACCATATATTTT. This translates into CSALYGAGNTIYF.

In its sample, this clonotype was seen many times. The chain is built from TRBV20-1 and TRBJ2-1, with TRBD2 identical over 9 bases. Losses at the gene ends were 5 bases for V and 8 bases for J; bases not matched to a gene: 13. The germline gives CDR1 DFQATT, CDR2 SNEGSKA (reference sequence). There are 15 residues in the CDR3. DNA of the CDR3: TGCAGTGCTCGGAGGGCGGGAGGGCCCTCGTATGAGCAGTTCTTC. As protein: CSARRAGGPSYEQFF.